Listed below are T cell receptor beta chains from one sample, sequenced in a study of blood T cell repertoires in COVID-19. The repertoire was sequenced with immunoSEQ multiplex PCR; TCRdb's copy has only in-frame clones and lacks some. Of around 72,000 clones detected, over 75% appear once; the ten largest clones hold around 29%. Material for sequencing was peripheral blood. The receptor source for this set is a man aged 50-59 years with acute or convalescent COVID-19. Both conserved end residues are part of each CDR3. D genes are given only for firm matches. A clone size is listed for some rows: how often the clone was seen (once, few, many), or a class if it is expanded.

j_call | clone_size | d_call | v_call | cdr3_aa | cdr3_nt
TRBJ2-2 | NA | NA | TRBV29-1 | CSVDRGLNTGELFF | TGCAGCGTTGACAGGGGCCTCAACACCGGGGAGCTGTTTTTT
TRBJ2-2 | NA | TRBD1 | TRBV25-1 | CASKGQGRAGELFF | TGTGCCAGCAAGGGACAGGGCAGGGCCGGGGAGCTGTTTTTT
TRBJ2-7 | NA | NA | TRBV7-3 | CAKAGGASEQYF | TGTGCCAAGGCAGGAGGGGCTTCCGAGCAGTACTTC
TRBJ2-5 | NA | TRBD1 | TRBV30 | CAWRTGDRGQTQYF | TGTGCCTGGAGGACCGGGGACAGGGGACAGACCCAGTACTTC
TRBJ2-3 | NA | NA | TRBV6-5 | CAIRPDSPSGDTQYF | TGTGCCATCCGCCCCGACAGTCCTTCAGGGGATACGCAGTATTTT
TRBJ2-1 | NA | TRBD2 | TRBV30 | CAWSVLAGYNEQFF | TGTGCCTGGAGTGTACTAGCGGGTTACAATGAGCAGTTCTTC
TRBJ1-1 | once | TRBD1 | TRBV18 | CASSTIPGQGEAFF | TGTGCCAGCTCCACCATACCAGGACAGGGAGAAGCTTTCTTT
TRBJ1-2 | NA | NA | TRBV5-1 | CASSLDRVYGYTF | TGCGCCAGCAGCTTGGACAGGGTCTATGGCTACACCTTC
TRBJ1-4 | NA | NA | TRBV12-3/TRBV12-4 | CASSPANEKLFF | TGTGCCAGCAGTCCCGCTAATGAAAAACTGTTTTTT
TRBJ2-1 | NA | NA | TRBV27 | CASSLSVANEQFF | TGTGCCAGCAGTTTATCGGTAGCGAATGAGCAGTTCTTC
TRBJ1-1 | NA | TRBD1 | TRBV6-6 | CASSRGTGEVEAFF | TGTGCCAGCAGTCGAGGGACAGGGGAGGTTGAAGCTTTCTTT
TRBJ2-1 | NA | TRBD1 | TRBV4-1 | CASSQMGTGAEQFF | TGCGCCAGCAGCCAGATGGGGACAGGGGCAGAGCAGTTCTTC
TRBJ2-1 | NA | NA | TRBV27 | CASSTEGSYNEQFF | TGTGCCAGCAGTACAGAAGGCTCCTACAATGAGCAGTTCTTC
TRBJ2-3 | NA | TRBD2 | TRBV29-1 | CSVAPSGGAQDTQYF | TGCAGCGTTGCACCTAGCGGGGGGGCCCAAGATACGCAGTATTTT
TRBJ2-1 | NA | TRBD2 | TRBV11-3 | CASSLRRGAGEQFF | TGTGCCAGCAGCTTAAGGCGGGGGGCGGGTGAGCAGTTCTTC
TRBJ1-1 | NA | TRBD1 | TRBV5-1 | CASRTGVRGNTEAFF | TGCGCCAGCAGAACAGGGGTAAGGGGAAACACTGAAGCTTTCTTT
TRBJ1-5 | NA | TRBD1 | TRBV5-5 | CASSFDRGNQPQHF | TGTGCCAGCAGCTTCGACAGGGGAAATCAGCCCCAGCATTTT
TRBJ2-5 | NA | TRBD2 | TRBV10-1 | CASSEGLAEETQYF | TGCGCCAGCAGTGAGGGACTAGCGGAAGAGACCCAGTACTTC
TRBJ2-3 | NA | NA | TRBV5-1 | CASSADTTDTQYF | TGCGCCAGCAGCGCCGACACCACAGATACGCAGTATTTT
TRBJ1-1 | NA | NA | TRBV21-1 | CASSKSPGKYTEAFF | TGTGCCAGCAGCAAATCGCCCGGGAAATATACTGAAGCTTTCTTT
TRBJ1-2 | NA | TRBD1 | TRBV7-6 | CASSRGDRGSYGYTF | TGTGCCAGCAGCAGGGGGGACAGGGGCTCCTATGGCTACACCTTC
TRBJ2-5 | NA | NA | TRBV27 | CASSLSRPGQGETQYF | TGTGCCAGCAGTTTATCCCGGCCAGGGCAAGGGGAGACCCAGTACTTC
TRBJ2-3 | NA | NA | TRBV10-3 | CAISGPGIDTDTQYF | TGTGCCATCAGTGGTCCGGGGATAGACACAGATACGCAGTATTTT
TRBJ1-2 | NA | NA | TRBV12-5 | CASGLSRVTYGYTF | TGTGCTAGTGGTTTGTCACGGGTTACCTATGGCTACACCTTC
TRBJ1-3 | NA | NA | TRBV3-1/TRBV3-2 | CASSQDSPTSGRSGNTIYF | TGTGCCAGCAGCCAAGATTCTCCCACCTCAGGGCGCTCTGGAAACACCATATATTTT
TRBJ2-7 | NA | TRBD1 | TRBV15 | CATSRDSGTGSDEQYF | TGTGCCACCAGCAGAGATTCCGGGACAGGTAGCGACGAGCAGTACTTC
TRBJ2-1 | NA | TRBD1 | TRBV5-1 | CASSLGGTGRGNEQFF | TGCGCCAGCAGCTTGGGTGGGACAGGGAGAGGCAATGAGCAGTTCTTC
TRBJ1-1 | NA | TRBD1 | TRBV9 | CASSVSWTGNTEAFF | TGTGCCAGCAGCGTATCCTGGACAGGGAACACTGAAGCTTTCTTT
TRBJ2-1 | NA | TRBD2 | TRBV5-8 | CASNEGLAGVNEQFF | TGTGCCAGCAACGAGGGACTAGCGGGGGTCAATGAGCAGTTCTTC
TRBJ2-5 | NA | NA | TRBV9 | CASSVVGGAGETQYF | TGTGCCAGCAGCGTAGTAGGTGGGGCCGGAGAGACCCAGTACTTC
TRBJ1-2 | NA | NA | TRBV4-1 | CASSQDRGTQAELSYGYTF | TGCGCCAGCAGCCAAGATAGGGGCACACAGGCCGAACTCTCCTATGGCTACACCTTC
TRBJ1-2 | NA | NA | TRBV3-1/TRBV3-2 | CASRGGSGTYGYTF | TGTGCCAGCAGGGGGGGGTCAGGGACCTATGGCTACACCTTC
TRBJ2-5 | once | NA | TRBV2 | CASSEPRTTGVETQYF | TGTGCCAGCAGTGAACCTAGGACTACGGGGGTAGAGACCCAGTACTTC
TRBJ1-1 | NA | NA | TRBV11-2 | CASSQQGATEAFF | TGTGCCAGCAGCCAACAGGGAGCCACTGAAGCTTTCTTT
TRBJ2-7 | NA | NA | TRBV11-2 | CASSLDGSRAAEQYF | TGTGCCAGCAGCTTAGATGGCAGCAGGGCCGCCGAGCAGTACTTC
TRBJ1-1 | NA | NA | TRBV5-1 | CASSLRVAGTEAFF | TGCGCCAGCAGCTTGAGAGTGGCAGGCACTGAAGCTTTCTTT
TRBJ2-2 | NA | TRBD1 | TRBV6-5 | CASSYRGTGTGELFF | TGTGCCAGCAGTTACCGTGGGACAGGGACCGGGGAGCTGTTTTTT
TRBJ1-2 | NA | TRBD1 | TRBV2 | CASSGVGQGALFGYTF | TGTGCCAGCAGTGGTGTAGGACAGGGGGCTTTATTTGGCTACACCTTC
TRBJ1-3 | once | NA | TRBV5-1 | CASSIDSSSGNTIYF | TGCGCCAGCAGCATAGACAGCAGCTCTGGAAACACCATATATTTT
TRBJ1-2 | NA | TRBD1 | TRBV7-9 | CASSPGQGGNYGYTF | TGTGCCAGCAGCCCAGGACAGGGGGGGAACTATGGCTACACCTTC
TRBJ2-2 | NA | NA | TRBV4-2 | CASSQDMSRGYTGELFF | TGTGCCAGCAGCCAAGATATGAGCAGGGGATACACCGGGGAGCTGTTTTTT
TRBJ1-6 | NA | NA | TRBV2 | CASRWQGYSPLHF | TGTGCCAGCAGGTGGCAGGGATATTCACCCCTCCACTTT
TRBJ2-6 | NA | TRBD1 | TRBV19 | CASSILSGGSGANVLTF | TGTGCCAGTAGTATTTTGTCAGGGGGTTCTGGGGCCAACGTCCTGACTTTC
TRBJ2-7 | NA | TRBD1 | TRBV7-8 | CASSKSGTGGEQYF | TGTGCCAGCAGCAAATCGGGGACAGGGGGCGAGCAGTACTTC
TRBJ2-5 | NA | TRBD2 | TRBV2 | CASGLLGTSVETQYF | TGTGCCAGCGGACTCCTCGGGACTAGCGTTGAGACCCAGTACTTC
TRBJ2-7 | NA | TRBD1 | TRBV5-1 | CASSLADRYEQYF | TGCGCCAGCAGCTTGGCGGACAGGTACGAGCAGTACTTC
TRBJ2-5 | NA | TRBD2 | TRBV5-5 | CASSLGRGGQETQYF | TGTGCCAGCAGCTTGGGGCGGGGGGGCCAAGAGACCCAGTACTTC
TRBJ1-2 | NA | TRBD1 | TRBV9 | CASSGQGNYGYTF | TGTGCCAGCAGCGGACAGGGCAACTATGGCTACACCTTC
TRBJ2-3 | NA | NA | TRBV3-1/TRBV3-2 | CASSPGDIGADTQYF | TGTGCCAGCAGCCCCGGGGACATCGGGGCAGATACGCAGTATTTT
TRBJ2-7 | NA | TRBD1 | TRBV20-1 | CSASGDRGTEQYF | TGCAGTGCTAGTGGAGACAGGGGGACCGAGCAGTACTTC
TRBJ1-1 | once | NA | TRBV10-3 | CAITPGGAGTEAFF | TGTGCCATCACCCCTGGGGGGGCGGGTACTGAAGCTTTCTTT
TRBJ2-1 | once | TRBD2 | TRBV30 | CAWSEAAGGLYNEQFF | TGTGCCTGGAGTGAAGCAGCGGGGGGTTTATACAATGAGCAGTTCTTC
TRBJ1-6 | few | TRBD1 | TRBV19 | CASKEDRASNSPLHF | TGTGCCAGTAAGGAGGACAGGGCCTCTAATTCACCCCTCCACTTT
TRBJ2-1 | NA | TRBD2 | TRBV24-1 | CATSDLLSGGRGEQFF | TGTGCCACCAGTGATTTGCTTAGCGGGGGGCGGGGTGAGCAGTTCTTC
TRBJ1-6 | NA | NA | TRBV5-4 | CASRSWDTNSPLHF | TGTGCCAGCAGATCCTGGGACACCAATTCACCCCTCCACTTT
TRBJ1-1 | NA | TRBD1 | TRBV6-5 | CASSRTGDTEAFF | TGTGCCAGCAGTCGGACAGGGGATACTGAAGCTTTCTTT
TRBJ1-2 | NA | NA | TRBV27 | CASSLLGAGYGYTF | TGTGCCAGCAGTTTATTGGGGGCAGGCTATGGCTACACCTTC
TRBJ1-6 | NA | NA | TRBV5-4 | CASSLAPGYNSPLHF | TGTGCCAGCAGCTTGGCCCCAGGTTATAATTCACCCCTCCACTTT